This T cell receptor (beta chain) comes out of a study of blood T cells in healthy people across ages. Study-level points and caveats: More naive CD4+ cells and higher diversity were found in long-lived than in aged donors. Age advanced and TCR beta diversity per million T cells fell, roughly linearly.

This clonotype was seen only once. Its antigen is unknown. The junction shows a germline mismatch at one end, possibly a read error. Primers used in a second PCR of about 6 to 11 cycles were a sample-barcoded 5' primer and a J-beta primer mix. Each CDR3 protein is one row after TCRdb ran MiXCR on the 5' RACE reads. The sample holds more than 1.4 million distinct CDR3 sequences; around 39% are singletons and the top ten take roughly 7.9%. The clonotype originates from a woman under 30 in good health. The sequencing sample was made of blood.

As DNA, the CDR3 is TGTGCCAGCAGTTTCTGGGGGGGGTACAGTGAGCAGTTCTTC. Residues: CASSFWGGYSEQFF. This chain joins TRBV28 and TRBJ2-1; 7 nucleotides agree with TRBD2. The CDR3 is 14 residues long. Germline CDR1 MDHEN, CDR2 SYDVKM. The variable domain in full, with the rest retrieved from reference TRBV28 and TRBJ2-1, is DVKVTQSSRYLVKRTGEKVFLECVQDMDHENMFWYRQDPGLGLRLIYFSYDVKMKEKGDIPEGYSVSREKKERFSLILESASTNQTSMYLCASSFWGGYSEQFFGPGTRLTVL.